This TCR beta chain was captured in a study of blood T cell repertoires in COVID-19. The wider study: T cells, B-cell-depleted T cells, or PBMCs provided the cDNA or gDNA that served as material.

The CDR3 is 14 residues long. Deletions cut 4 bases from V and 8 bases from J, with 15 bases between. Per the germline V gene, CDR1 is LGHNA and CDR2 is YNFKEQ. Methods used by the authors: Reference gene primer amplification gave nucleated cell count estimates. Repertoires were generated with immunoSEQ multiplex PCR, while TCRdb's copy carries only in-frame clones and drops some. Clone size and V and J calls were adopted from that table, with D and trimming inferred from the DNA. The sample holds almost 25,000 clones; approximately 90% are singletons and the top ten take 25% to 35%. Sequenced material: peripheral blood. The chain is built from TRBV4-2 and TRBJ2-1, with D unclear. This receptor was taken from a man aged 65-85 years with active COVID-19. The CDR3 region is CASSLHADSDEQFF. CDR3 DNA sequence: TGTGCCAGCAGCCTTCACGCCGATAGTGATGAGCAGTTCTTC.